This T cell receptor (beta chain) was sequenced in a study of T cells in Graves' hyperthyroidism and ophthalmopathy. V lost 2 bases and J lost 6; bases outside the gene matches: 16. CDR3 length equals 18 residues. CDR1 is MNHNY, CDR2 SVGAGI, per germline (reference sequence). This clonotype was seen a handful of times. RNA transcripts served as the template for amplifying TCR beta CDR3 regions. TCR CDR3 regions were first amplified by RT-PCR with HTBI primers. MiXCR, run by TCRdb on the multiplex PCR reads, gives a single entry per CDR3 protein. The sample carries about 580,000 distinct CDR3 sequences, approximately 15% recorded once.

The receptor was derived from a young woman with Graves' hyperthyroidism that later progressed to Graves' ophthalmopathy. The rearrangement links TRBV6-6 to TRBJ2-3, with 8 bases lining up with TRBD2. The specimen was blood. CDR3 nucleotide sequence: TGTGCCAGCAGTTACCGGTCCTCTAAGCGGGAGAGTTCGGATACGCAGTATTTT. It yields the protein CASSYRSSKRESSDTQYF.